This entry lists 19 T cell receptor beta chains sequenced from one sample in a study of blood T cell repertoires in COVID-19. The protocol was immunoSEQ multiplex PCR, while the TCRdb copy is restricted to in-frame clones and leaves out a portion. This table holds about 46,000 clones, 75% to 90% found once. The specimen was peripheral blood. Receptors were obtained from a man aged 50-60 years with acute or convalescent COVID-19.

The chain carries TRBV6-2 or TRBV6-3 and TRBJ2-7; TRBD2 matches at 9 bases. The CDR3 sequence is 15 residues long. J lost 2 bases, V lost 4 bases, and 6 bases had no gene match. Germline V gene data show CDR1 as MNHEY and CDR2 as SVGEGT. As DNA, the CDR3 is TGTGCCAGCAGTTGGGGAGCGGGGGGAGCCTACGAGCAGTACTTC. Protein sequence: CASSWGAGGAYEQYF.

This clone has a single count. The rearrangement joins TRBV5-1 to TRBJ2-3, with TRBD2 identical over 10 bases. CDR1 and CDR2 from the germline V gene are SGHRS and YFSETQ. CDR3 size: 16 residues. With 4 bases clipped from V and 1 base from J, the junction kept 6 bases outside the gene matches. CDR3 nucleotide sequence: TGCGCCAGCAGCCTGACCGGGACTAGCGGCACAGATACGCAGTATTTT. Translation: CASSLTGTSGTDTQYF.

The chain joins TRBV25-1 to TRBJ1-6; 9 bases agree with TRBD1. This CDR3 has 13 residues. V dropped 9 bases and J dropped 9; count of bases not matched to a gene: 6. CDR1 is MGHDK and CDR2 is SYGVNS in the germline V gene. CDR3 coding DNA: TGTGCCAGTGACAGGGGGGGAGGTTCACCCCTCCACTTT. Amino acid sequence: CASDRGGGSPLHF.

The rearrangement links TRBV25-1 to TRBJ2-2, with TRBD1 matching over 7 bases. Germline loops: CDR1 MGHDK, CDR2 SYGVNS. After removal of 4 bases from V and 10 bases from J, the junction contained 6 bases not matched to a gene. This CDR3 has 13 residues. CDR3 amino acids: CASSGQGRVELFF. CDR3 bases: TGTGCCAGCAGTGGACAGGGTCGGGTGGAGCTGTTTTTT.

This chain connects TRBV18 to TRBJ1-2, with 9 nucleotides matching TRBD1. Germline V gene sequence: CDR1 KGHSH, CDR2 LQKENI. The CDR3 has 13 amino acids. Unmatched junction bases numbered 2, after V lost 3 bases and J lost 6 bases. The CDR3 here is CASSPGQGDGYTF. Here the CDR3 DNA reads TGTGCCAGCTCACCGGGACAGGGAGATGGCTACACCTTC.

The chain combines TRBV7-9 with TRBJ1-5, with TRBD1 matching 10 bases. V shed 4 bases and J 6 bases; nucleotides not matched to a gene: 6. From germline, CDR1 is SEHNR and CDR2 FQNEAQ (reference sequence). The CDR3 has 15 amino acids. The CDR3 DNA sequence: TGTGCCAGCAGCTCGATAGGACAGGGGGGTCAGCCCCAGCATTTT. Its translation is CASSSIGQGGQPQHF.

This clone was recorded once. V gene TRBV9 combines with J gene TRBJ2-5; 9 bases fit TRBD1. Trimming removed 0 bases from V and 4 bases from J; junction bases left unmatched: 7. The V gene's germline CDR1 is SGDLS and CDR2 YYNGEE. The CDR3 is 16 amino acids. The CDR3 nucleotides are TGTGCCAGCAGCGTAGAACTGGACAGGGGAGGAGAGACCCAGTACTTC. Translating it yields CASSVELDRGGETQYF.

The chain links TRBV5-1 to TRBJ2-5, with 8 positions matching TRBD2. The junction had 9 bases not matched to a gene; V was cut back by 7 bases and J by 4 bases. The length of the CDR3 is 14 residues. Germline CDR1 reads SGHRS; CDR2 reads YFSETQ. CDR3 sequence reads: CASAGTSTRETQYF. The DNA for the CDR3 is TGCGCCAGCGCCGGGACTAGTACTCGAGAGACCCAGTACTTC.

The chain is built from TRBV7-9 and TRBJ1-1; 7 nucleotides align to TRBD1. V shed 5 bases, J shed 1 base, and the junction held 7 bases outside the gene matches. Germline CDR1 and CDR2: SEHNR and FQNEAQ (reference sequence). The CDR3 loop spans 15 amino acids. The CDR3 reads CASSPSAGGNTEAFF. CDR3 coding DNA: TGTGCCAGCAGCCCTTCCGCAGGGGGGAACACTGAAGCTTTCTTT.

J is TRBJ1-2 and V is TRBV3-1 (or the pseudogene TRBV3-2); no definite D call. The V gene's germline CDR1 is LGHDT and CDR2 YNNKEL (reference sequence). Trimming removed 1 base from V and 14 bases from J, with 11 bases in between. The CDR3 has 11 amino acids. CDR3: CASSQGAAQTF. Here the CDR3 DNA reads TGTGCCAGCAGCCAAGGTGCGGCCCAAACCTTC.

The CDR3 protein is CASSKGRATEAFF. Here the CDR3 DNA reads TGTGCCAGTAGTAAGGGCAGGGCCACTGAAGCTTTCTTT. The chain has TRBV19 and TRBJ1-1, with D tentatively TRBD1 (5 bases). Trimming took 4 bases from V and 4 from J, leaving 10 bases between them. In germline, CDR1 is LNHDA, CDR2 SQIVND (reference sequence). The CDR3 is made up of 13 amino acids.

This clone was found once. CDR3 nucleotides: TGTGCCAGGGGGTGGGGGGGCACAGATACGCAGTATTTT. Translated, it gives CARGWGGTDTQYF. The V call is TRBV2, the J call TRBJ2-3, with TRBD2 as a possible D gene (6 bases). Germline V lookup: CDR1 SNHLY, CDR2 FYNNEI. The CDR3 consists of 13 residues. V was trimmed by 9 bases and J by 1 base, leaving 11 bases between them.

The chain combines TRBV4-1 with TRBJ2-3; 8 nucleotides align to TRBD2. The CDR3 is 17 residues long. Germline assignment: CDR1 MGHRA and CDR2 YSYEKL. The trim removed 1 base at V and 3 bases at J, leaving 9 bases unmatched. Here the CDR3 reads CASSQVRGGGLTDTQYF. The CDR3 nucleotides read TGCGCCAGCAGCCAAGTTCGGGGGGGCGGGCTTACAGATACGCAGTATTTT.

V usage is TRBV28 and J usage is TRBJ2-3, with 7 bases lining up with TRBD1. Germline trimming cut 3 bases from V and 3 bases from J; bases unmatched to any gene: 3. CDR1 is MDHEN, CDR2 SYDVKM, per germline. The CDR3 extends over 14 amino acids. CDR3 nucleotides: TGTGCCAGCAGTTTCCTACAGGGGACAGATACGCAGTATTTT. Translated: CASSFLQGTDTQYF.

V is TRBV6-5 and J is TRBJ2-7; tentative D call: TRBD2 (5 bases). Germline lookup yields CDR1 MNHEY and CDR2 SVGAGI. CDR3 length: 14 amino acids. V lost 5 bases and J lost 2, with 13 bases in between. CDR3 residues: CASSRGSNTYEQYF. The DNA of the CDR3 is TGTGCCAGCAGTCGAGGGTCCAACACCTACGAGCAGTACTTC.

V usage is TRBV9 and J usage is TRBJ1-4, with D perhaps TRBD1 (6 bases). There are 17 residues in the CDR3. V lost 2 bases, J lost 0 bases, and 14 bases lay in between. CDR1 and CDR2 (germline): SGDLS, YYNGEE. CDR3 sequence (DNA): TGTGCCAGCAGCGTGAGGGGAGGGGGTGCAACTAATGAAAAACTGTTTTTT. Its protein product is CASSVRGGGATNEKLFF.

The J gene is TRBJ2-1, the V gene TRBV29-1; 7 nucleotides match TRBD1. Per germline, CDR1 SQVTM and CDR2 ANQGSEA. V shed 7 bases and J 2 bases; nucleotides not matched to a gene: 8. The CDR3 consists of 14 residues. CDR3 in amino acids: CSALGQAPYNEQFF. CDR3 in DNA: TGCAGCGCCCTCGGACAGGCTCCCTACAATGAGCAGTTCTTC.

The gene calls are TRBV28 and TRBJ2-2; 9 bases line up with TRBD2. The CDR3 consists of 16 residues. CDR1 and CDR2 from the germline V gene are MDHEN and SYDVKM. Trimming at V came to 4 bases and at J to 4 bases, leaving 7 bases not matched to a gene. The CDR3 DNA reads as TGTGCCAGCAGTTCAATAGCGGGAGAGGCCACCGGGGAGCTGTTTTTT. This encodes CASSSIAGEATGELFF.

In its sample, this clone was seen once. The chain employs TRBV5-6 and TRBJ1-4; no definite D call. V was trimmed by 0 bases and J by 7 bases, leaving 13 bases between them. The CDR3 is 15 residues long. Germline CDR1 and CDR2: SGHDT and YYEEEE. DNA of the CDR3: TGTGCCAGCAGCTTGGTACGGGGTTCGGGTGAAAAACTGTTTTTT. Translated: CASSLVRGSGEKLFF.